This paragraph reports one TCR beta chain. It lacks a known antigen. Base qualities are not at hand, and no much larger clone is one base apart. The data stem from a study of coeliac disease (dated by TCRdb to between 2021 and 2024). For the wider study: Each coeliac patient was placed into one of three groups: newly diagnosed active disease, refractory coeliac disease type I, or disease controlled by a gluten-free diet. The aim was to characterise TR repertoires of small intestinal T cells in active, refractory type I and gluten-free-diet-treated coeliac disease. TRB sequencing was successfully performed on samples from 27 to 35 subjects, among which 20 to 25 paired bulk unsorted intraepithelial and lamina propria cell samples were included. The full study included some 30 patients: about 22 with serologically confirmed coeliac disease and 8 controls with non-small intestinal disorders. Because high-resolution HLA typing was not available, biased TRBV7-2 usage was examined as a proof of principle. Refractory coeliac disease type I meant no response to a gluten-free diet for more than 12 months, together with immunophenotypically normal intraepithelial cells. Small intestinal lymphocyte fractions from coeliac and non-coeliac patients were analysed in the study using next-generation sequencing of rearranged TRB and TRG CDR3 regions. Summary of the overall study and its limitations: The authors judged the approach to be unsuitable for unbiased detection of gliadin-specific T cells, because gliadin-specific T cells are scarce and rarely shared between patients. TRB repertoires were largely private; most amino acid sequences were unique to one sample, and V-gene usage did not differ significantly by disease group. Lower clonality than in controls was observed in the TRB and TRG repertoires of active coeliac intraepithelial and lamina propria samples, suggesting that diverse T cells were recruited. Cross-contamination between compartments was possible, because separating intraepithelial cells from lamina propria cells did not produce high-purity fractions.

Receptor libraries were prepared by the immunoSEQ multiplex PCR assay. Using reverse primers that targeted J gene segments together with forward primers that targeted V gene segments, the TR loci were amplified in a multiplexed PCR. Amplified CDR3 regions were sequenced on the Illumina HiSeq System. The source study handled its data this way. Closely related reads were merged with a nearest-neighbour algorithm so that PCR and sequencing errors were removed and data were collapsed into unique sequences. Repertoires were summarised by clonality and by T cell density, defined as TR molecules per amount of genomic DNA input. Public TRs were defined as CDR3 amino acid sequences in at least 80% of unsorted samples, then tested for differential abundance between coeliac and control samples. Disease-group differences in clonality and density were tested with Kruskal-Wallis tests followed by Dunn post-tests. In its TCRdb copy, this immuneACCESS table keeps in-frame sequences only and misses some clones. Where compared with another copy, unresolved V genes explain less than half of these, and the others have no known cause. Clone size and the V and J calls come from that table; the DNA yielded D and trimming. In this sample the table shows several thousand clones, around 63% of which occur a single time. In total, the top ten clones hold around 9% of the sample.

Taken from the germline V gene, the CDR1 and CDR2 loops are MDHEN and SYDVKM. V drops 3 bases and J drops 8 bases, leaving 4 bases in between. The cysteine opens and the phenylalanine closes a CDR3 of 11 amino acids. Only the CDR3 part of the read is kept: 33 bases, read in frame from the first base. Aliquots of fewer than 650,000 cells were frozen in DMSO/FBS in liquid nitrogen, and a single aliquot per fraction was used for sequencing. All 30 patients in the study underwent endoscopy and small intestinal biopsy. Intraepithelial cells were released by stirring biopsies for one hour at 37°C in RPMI containing EGTA, MgCl2 and 1% FBS. The Qiagen DNeasy blood extraction kit was used to extract genomic DNA from the frozen unsorted cell fractions.

This sequence originates from a man aged 25-45 years with celiac disease. Specimen: intraepithelial lymphocytes from the gut. The sample's cell subset or site label, in plain terms: intraepithelial cell (IEC) fraction of small intestinal biopsy. The chain joins TRBV28 to TRBJ2-2, with no D gene named confidently. The CDR3 region reads CASSFRGELFF. The nucleotide sequence reads as follows: TGTGCCAGCAGTTTCCGGGGGGAGCTGTTTTTT.